Listed here is a single T cell receptor beta chain. Its antigen remains unknown. The sample comes from a study of T cells in Graves' hyperthyroidism and ophthalmopathy. Background on the study: Sampling of peripheral blood happened at initial diagnosis, prior to any treatment.

Study-wide findings and caveats: Ophthalmopathy and stable hyperthyroidism were told apart by a 13 V-J model.

The ends were cut back, 1 base at V and 10 bases at J, with 11 bases in the middle. Germline V CDR1 and CDR2: LGHDT, YNNKEL (reference sequence). This CDR3 comprises 13 residues. Exclusion of a patient resulted from uncontrolled infection, other autoimmune disease, pregnancy or lactation. TCR beta CDR3 sequences were amplified from RNA transcripts. HTBI primers drove first-round RT-PCR of the TCR CDR3. MiXCR, applied by TCRdb to the multiplex PCR reads, yields one record per CDR3 protein. The data contain more than 600,000 distinct CDR3 sequences, roughly 15% of them seen just once; the ten biggest clones take up around 8%.

Sequencing was performed on blood. The TCR originated in a man aged 18-30 years with Graves' hyperthyroidism. This chain links TRBV3-1 with TRBJ2-1; no reliable D call. CDR3: CASSQGGLFEQFF. The CDR3 bases are TGTGCCAGCAGCCAAGGGGGTTTGTTCGAGCAGTTCTTC.